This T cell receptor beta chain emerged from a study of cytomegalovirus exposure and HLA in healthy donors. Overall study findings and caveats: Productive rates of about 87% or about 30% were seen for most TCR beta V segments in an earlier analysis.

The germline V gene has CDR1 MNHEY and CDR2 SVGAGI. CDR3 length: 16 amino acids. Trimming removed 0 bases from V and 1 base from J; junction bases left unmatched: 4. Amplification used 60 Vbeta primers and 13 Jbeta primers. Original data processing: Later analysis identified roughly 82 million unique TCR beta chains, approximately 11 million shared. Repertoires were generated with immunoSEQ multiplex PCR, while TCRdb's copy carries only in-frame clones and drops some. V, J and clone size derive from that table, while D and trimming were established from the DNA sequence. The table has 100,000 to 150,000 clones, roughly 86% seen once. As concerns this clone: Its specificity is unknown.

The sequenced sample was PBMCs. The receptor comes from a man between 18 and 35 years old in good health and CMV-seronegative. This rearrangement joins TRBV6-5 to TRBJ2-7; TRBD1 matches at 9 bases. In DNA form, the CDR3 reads TGTGCCAGCAGTTACTCAGGGGACAGGGTATCCTACGAGCAGTACTTC. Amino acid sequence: CASSYSGDRVSYEQYF.